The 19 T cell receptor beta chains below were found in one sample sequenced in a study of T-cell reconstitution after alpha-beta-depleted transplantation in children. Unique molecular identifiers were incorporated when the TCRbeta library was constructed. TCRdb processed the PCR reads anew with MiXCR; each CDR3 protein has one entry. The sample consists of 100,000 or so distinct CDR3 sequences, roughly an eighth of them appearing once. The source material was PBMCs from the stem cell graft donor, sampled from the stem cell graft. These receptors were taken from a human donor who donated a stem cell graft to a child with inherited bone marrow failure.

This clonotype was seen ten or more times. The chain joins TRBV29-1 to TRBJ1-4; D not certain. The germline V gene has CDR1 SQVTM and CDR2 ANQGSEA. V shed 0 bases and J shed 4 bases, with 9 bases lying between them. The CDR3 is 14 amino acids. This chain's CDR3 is CSVEDRTVNEKLFF. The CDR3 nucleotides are TGCAGCGTTGAAGATCGAACGGTTAATGAAAAACTGTTTTTT.

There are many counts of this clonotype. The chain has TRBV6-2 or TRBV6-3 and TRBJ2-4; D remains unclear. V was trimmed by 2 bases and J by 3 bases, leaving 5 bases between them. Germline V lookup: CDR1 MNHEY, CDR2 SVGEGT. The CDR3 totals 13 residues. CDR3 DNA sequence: TGTGCCAGCAGTTACAGGGTCAAAAACATTCAGTACTTC. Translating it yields CASSYRVKNIQYF.

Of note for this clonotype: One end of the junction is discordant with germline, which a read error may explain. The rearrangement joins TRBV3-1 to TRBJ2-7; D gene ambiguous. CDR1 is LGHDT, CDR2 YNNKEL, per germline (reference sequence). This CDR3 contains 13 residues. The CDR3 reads CSSRPRASYEHYF. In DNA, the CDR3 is TGTTCCAGCAGACCAAGAGCTTCCTACGAGCACTACTTC.

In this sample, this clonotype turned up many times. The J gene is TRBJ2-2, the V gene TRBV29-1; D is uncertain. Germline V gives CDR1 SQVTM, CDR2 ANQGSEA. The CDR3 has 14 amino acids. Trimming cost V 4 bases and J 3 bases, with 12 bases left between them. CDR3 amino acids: CSVAKSGDTGELFF. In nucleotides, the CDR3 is TGCAGCGTTGCGAAAAGTGGCGACACCGGGGAGCTGTTTTTT.

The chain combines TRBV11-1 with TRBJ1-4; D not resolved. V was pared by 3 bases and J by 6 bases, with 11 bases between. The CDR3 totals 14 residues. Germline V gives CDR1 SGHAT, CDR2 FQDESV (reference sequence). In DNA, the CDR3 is TGTGCCAGCAGCTTCTCCGGGCTTGATGAAAAACTGTTTTTT. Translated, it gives CASSFSGLDEKLFF.

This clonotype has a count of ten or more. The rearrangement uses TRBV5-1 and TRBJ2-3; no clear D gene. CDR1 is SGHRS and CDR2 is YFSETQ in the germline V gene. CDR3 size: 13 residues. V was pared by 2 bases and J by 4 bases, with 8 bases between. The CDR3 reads CASSFTSADTQYF. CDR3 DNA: TGCGCCAGCAGCTTCACCAGCGCAGATACGCAGTATTTT.

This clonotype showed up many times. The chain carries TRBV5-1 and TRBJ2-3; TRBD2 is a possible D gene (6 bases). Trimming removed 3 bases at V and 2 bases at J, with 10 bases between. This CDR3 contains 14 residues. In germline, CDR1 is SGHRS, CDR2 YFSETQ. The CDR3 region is CASSSGVYTDTQYF. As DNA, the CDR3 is TGCGCCAGCAGCTCGGGGGTCTACACAGATACGCAGTATTTT. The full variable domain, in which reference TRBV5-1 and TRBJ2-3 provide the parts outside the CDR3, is KAGVTQTPRYLIKTRGQQVTLSCSPISGHRSVSWYQQTPGQGLQFLFEYFSETQRNKGNFPGRFSGRQFSNSRSEMNVSTLELGDSALYLCASSSGVYTDTQYFGPGTRLTVL.

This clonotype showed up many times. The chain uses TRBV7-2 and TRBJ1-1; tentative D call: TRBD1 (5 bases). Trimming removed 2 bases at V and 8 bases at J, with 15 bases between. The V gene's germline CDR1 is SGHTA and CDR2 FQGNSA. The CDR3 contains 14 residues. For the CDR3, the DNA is TGTGCCAGCAGCTTAATTTCTTGGGGCGCGGAAGCTTTCTTT. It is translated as CASSLISWGAEAFF. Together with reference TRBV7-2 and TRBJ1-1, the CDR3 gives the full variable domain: GAGVSQSPSNKVTEKGKDVELRCDPISGHTALYWYRQSLGQGLEFLIYFQGNSAPDKSGLPSDRFSAERTGGSVSTLTIQRTQQEDSAVYLCASSLISWGAEAFFGQGTRLTVV.

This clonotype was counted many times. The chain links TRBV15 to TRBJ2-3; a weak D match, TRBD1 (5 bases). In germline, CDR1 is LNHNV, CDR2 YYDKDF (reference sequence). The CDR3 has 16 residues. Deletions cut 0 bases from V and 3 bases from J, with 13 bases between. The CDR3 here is CATSRDRRVITDTQYF. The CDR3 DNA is TGTGCCACCAGCAGAGATCGCAGGGTAATAACAGATACGCAGTATTTT.

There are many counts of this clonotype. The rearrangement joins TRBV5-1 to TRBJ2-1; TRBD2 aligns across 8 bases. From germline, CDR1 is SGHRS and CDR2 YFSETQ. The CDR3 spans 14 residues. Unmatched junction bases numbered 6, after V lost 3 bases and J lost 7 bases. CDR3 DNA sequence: TGCGCCAGCAGCTCGGGGACTAGTCTTAATGAGCAGTTCTTC. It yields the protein CASSSGTSLNEQFF.

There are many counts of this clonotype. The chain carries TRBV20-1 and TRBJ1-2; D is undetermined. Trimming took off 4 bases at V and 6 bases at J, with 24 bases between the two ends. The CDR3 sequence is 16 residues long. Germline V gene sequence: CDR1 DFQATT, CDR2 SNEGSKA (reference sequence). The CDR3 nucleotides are TGCAGTGCTAACCTCATCACTCGCGGGAGATCCCATGGCTACACCTTC. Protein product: CSANLITRGRSHGYTF.

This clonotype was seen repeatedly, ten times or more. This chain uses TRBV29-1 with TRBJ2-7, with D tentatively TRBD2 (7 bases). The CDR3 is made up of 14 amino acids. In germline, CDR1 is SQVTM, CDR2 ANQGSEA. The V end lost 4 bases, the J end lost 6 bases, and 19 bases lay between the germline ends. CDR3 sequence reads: CSVGQVPGGGEQYF. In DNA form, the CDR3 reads TGCAGCGTTGGACAGGTCCCTGGGGGGGGCGAGCAGTACTTC.

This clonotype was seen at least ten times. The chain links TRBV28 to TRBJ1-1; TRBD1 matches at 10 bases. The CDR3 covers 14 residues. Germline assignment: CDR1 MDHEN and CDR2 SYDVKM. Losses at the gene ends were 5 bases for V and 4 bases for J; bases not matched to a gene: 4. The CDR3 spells CASSVGQGVTEAFF. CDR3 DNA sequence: TGTGCCAGCAGTGTTGGACAGGGGGTCACTGAAGCTTTCTTT.

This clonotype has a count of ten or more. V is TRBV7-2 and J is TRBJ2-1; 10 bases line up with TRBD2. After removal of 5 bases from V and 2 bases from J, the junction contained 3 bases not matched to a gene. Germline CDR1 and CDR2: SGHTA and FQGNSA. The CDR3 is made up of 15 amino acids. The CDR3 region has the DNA TGTGCCAGCAGCGAGACTAGCGGGCCCTACAATGAGCAGTTCTTC. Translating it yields CASSETSGPYNEQFF.

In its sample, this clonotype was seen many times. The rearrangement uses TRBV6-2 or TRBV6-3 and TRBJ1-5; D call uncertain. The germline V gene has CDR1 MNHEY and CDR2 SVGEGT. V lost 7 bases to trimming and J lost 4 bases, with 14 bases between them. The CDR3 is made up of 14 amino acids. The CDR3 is CASTKGGINQPQHF. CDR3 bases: TGTGCCAGCACCAAGGGAGGTATTAATCAGCCCCAGCATTTT.

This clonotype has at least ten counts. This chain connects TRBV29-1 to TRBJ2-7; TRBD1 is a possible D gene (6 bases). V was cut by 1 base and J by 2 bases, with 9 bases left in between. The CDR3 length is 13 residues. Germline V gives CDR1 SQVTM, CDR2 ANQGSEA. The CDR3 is CSVEVDRTYEQYF. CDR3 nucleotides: TGCAGCGTTGAAGTTGACAGGACCTACGAGCAGTACTTC.

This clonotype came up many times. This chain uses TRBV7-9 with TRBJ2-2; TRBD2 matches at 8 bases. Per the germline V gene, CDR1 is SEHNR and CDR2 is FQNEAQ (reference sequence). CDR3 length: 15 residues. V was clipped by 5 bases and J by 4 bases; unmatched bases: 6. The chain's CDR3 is CASSSSGEGTGELFF. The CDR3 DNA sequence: TGTGCCAGCAGCAGTAGCGGGGAGGGCACCGGGGAGCTGTTTTTT.

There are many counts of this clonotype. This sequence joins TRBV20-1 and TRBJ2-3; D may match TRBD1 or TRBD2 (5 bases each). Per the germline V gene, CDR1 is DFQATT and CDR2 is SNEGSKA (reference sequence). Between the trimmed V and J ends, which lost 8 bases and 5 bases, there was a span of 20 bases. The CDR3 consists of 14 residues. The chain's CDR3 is CSSVLGQGRDTQYF. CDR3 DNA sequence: TGCAGTAGCGTACTAGGTCAGGGAAGAGATACGCAGTATTTT.

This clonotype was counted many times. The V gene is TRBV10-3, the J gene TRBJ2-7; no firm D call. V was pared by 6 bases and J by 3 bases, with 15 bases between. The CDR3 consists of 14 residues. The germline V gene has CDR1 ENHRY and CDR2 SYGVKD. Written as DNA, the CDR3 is TGTGCCATCAGCGGCCGAGAAGGCTACTACGAGCAGTACTTC. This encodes CAISGREGYYEQYF.